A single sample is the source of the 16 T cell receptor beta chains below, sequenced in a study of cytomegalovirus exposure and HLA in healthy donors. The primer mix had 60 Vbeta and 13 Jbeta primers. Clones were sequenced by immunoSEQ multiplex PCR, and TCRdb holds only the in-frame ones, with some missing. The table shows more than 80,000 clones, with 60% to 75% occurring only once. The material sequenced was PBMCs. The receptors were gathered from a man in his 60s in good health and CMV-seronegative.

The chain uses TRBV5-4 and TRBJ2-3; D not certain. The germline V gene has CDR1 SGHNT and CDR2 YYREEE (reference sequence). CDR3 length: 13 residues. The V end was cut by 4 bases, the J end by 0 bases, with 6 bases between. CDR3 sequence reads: CASSETSTDTQYF. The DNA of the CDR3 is TGTGCCAGCAGCGAGACTAGCACAGATACGCAGTATTTT. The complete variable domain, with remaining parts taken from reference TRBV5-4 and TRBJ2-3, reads ETGVTQSPTHLIKTRGQQVTLRCSSQSGHNTVSWYQQALGQGPQFIFQYYREEENGRGNFPPRFSGLQFPNYSSELNVNALELDDSALYLCASSETSTDTQYFGPGTRLTVL.

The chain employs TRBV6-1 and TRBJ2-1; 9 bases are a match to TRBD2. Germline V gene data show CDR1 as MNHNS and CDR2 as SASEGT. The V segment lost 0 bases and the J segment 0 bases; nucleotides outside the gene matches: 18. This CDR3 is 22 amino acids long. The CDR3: CASSEALGGGGVLGRSYNEQFF. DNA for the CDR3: TGTGCCAGCAGTGAAGCGCTGGGAGGCGGGGGGGTATTGGGTCGCTCCTACAATGAGCAGTTCTTC.

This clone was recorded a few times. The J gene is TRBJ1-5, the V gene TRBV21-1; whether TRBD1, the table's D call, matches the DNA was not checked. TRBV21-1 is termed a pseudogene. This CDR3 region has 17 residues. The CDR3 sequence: CASSKNTGDRSIEPQHF. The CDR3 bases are TGTGCCAGCAGCAAGAACACGGGCGACAGGTCCATAGAGCCCCAGCATTTT.

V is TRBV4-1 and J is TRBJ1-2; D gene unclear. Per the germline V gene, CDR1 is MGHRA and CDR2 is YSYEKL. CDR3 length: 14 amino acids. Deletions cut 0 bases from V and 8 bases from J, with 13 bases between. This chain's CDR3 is CASSQDPQFYGYTF. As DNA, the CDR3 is TGCGCCAGCAGCCAAGATCCACAGTTTTACGGCTACACCTTC.

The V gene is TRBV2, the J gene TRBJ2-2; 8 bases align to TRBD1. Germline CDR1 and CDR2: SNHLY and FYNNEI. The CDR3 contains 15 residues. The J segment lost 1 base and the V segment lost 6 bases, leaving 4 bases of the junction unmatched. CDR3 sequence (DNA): TGTGCCAGCAGACACGGACAGGGGAACACCGGGGAGCTGTTTTTT. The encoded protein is CASRHGQGNTGELFF.

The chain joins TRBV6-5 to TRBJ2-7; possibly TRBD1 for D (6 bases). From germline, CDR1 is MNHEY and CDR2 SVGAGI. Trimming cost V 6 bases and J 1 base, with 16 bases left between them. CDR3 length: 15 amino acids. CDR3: CASRPFRQGSYEQYF. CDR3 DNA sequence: TGTGCCAGCAGGCCTTTTAGGCAGGGGTCCTACGAGCAGTACTTC.

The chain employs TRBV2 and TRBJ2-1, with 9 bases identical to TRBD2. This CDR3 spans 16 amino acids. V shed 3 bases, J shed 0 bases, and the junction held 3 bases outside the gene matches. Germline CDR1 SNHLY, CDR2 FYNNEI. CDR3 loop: CASSDSGGSSYNEQFF. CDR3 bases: TGTGCCAGCAGTGATAGCGGGGGAAGCTCCTACAATGAGCAGTTCTTC.

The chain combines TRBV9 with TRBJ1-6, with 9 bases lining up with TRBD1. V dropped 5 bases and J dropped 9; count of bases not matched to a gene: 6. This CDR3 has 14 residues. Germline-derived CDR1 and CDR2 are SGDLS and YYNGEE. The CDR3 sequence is CASSRDREGSPLHF. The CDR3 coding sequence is TGTGCCAGCAGTCGGGACAGGGAGGGTTCACCCCTCCACTTT.

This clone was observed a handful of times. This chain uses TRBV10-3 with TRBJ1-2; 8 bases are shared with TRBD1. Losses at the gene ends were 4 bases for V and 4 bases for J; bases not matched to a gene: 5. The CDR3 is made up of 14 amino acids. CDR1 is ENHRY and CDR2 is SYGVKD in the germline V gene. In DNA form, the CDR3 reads TGTGCCATCAGTGGGACAGGGCAGGTCTATGGCTACACCTTC. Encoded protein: CAISGTGQVYGYTF.

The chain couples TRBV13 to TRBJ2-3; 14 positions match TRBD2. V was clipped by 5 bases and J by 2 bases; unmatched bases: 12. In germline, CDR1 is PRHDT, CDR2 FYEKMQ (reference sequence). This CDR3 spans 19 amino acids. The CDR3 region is CASSLSGLAGGYHTDTQYF. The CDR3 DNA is TGTGCCAGCAGCCTAAGCGGACTAGCGGGGGGATACCACACAGATACGCAGTATTTT.

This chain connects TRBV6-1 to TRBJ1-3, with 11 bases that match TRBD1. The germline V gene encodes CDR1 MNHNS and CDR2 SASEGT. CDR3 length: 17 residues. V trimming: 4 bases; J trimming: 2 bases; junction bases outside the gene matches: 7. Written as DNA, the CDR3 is TGTGCCAGCAGTGTTCCGCCGGGACAGGGGGCTGGAAACACCATATATTTT. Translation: CASSVPPGQGAGNTIYF.

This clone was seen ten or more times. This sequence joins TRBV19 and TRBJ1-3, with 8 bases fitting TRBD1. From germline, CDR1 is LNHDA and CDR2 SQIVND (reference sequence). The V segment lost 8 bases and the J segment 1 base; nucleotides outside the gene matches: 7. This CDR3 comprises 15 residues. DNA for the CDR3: TGTGCCAGTTTACCAGGGGGCATTTCTGGAAACACCATATATTTT. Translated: CASLPGGISGNTIYF.

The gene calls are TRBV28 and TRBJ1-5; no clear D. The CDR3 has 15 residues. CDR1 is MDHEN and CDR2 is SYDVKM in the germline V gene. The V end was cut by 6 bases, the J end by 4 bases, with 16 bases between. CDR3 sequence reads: CASSPIGGRNQPQHF. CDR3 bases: TGTGCCAGCAGCCCGATTGGTGGCAGGAATCAGCCCCAGCATTTT.

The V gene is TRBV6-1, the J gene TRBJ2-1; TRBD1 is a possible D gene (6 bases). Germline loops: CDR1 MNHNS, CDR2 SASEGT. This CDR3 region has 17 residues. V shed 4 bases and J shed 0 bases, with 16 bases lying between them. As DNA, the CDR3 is TGTGCCAGCAGTGGGACGACAGGCCGCGGCTCCTACAATGAGCAGTTCTTC. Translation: CASSGTTGRGSYNEQFF.

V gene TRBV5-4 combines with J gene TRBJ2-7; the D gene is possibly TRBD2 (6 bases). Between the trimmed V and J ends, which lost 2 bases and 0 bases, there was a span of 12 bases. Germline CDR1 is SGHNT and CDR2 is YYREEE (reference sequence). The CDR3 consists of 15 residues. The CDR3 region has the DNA TGTGCCAGCAGCTTCAGGAGGGGTAGCTCCTACGAGCAGTACTTC. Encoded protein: CASSFRRGSSYEQYF.

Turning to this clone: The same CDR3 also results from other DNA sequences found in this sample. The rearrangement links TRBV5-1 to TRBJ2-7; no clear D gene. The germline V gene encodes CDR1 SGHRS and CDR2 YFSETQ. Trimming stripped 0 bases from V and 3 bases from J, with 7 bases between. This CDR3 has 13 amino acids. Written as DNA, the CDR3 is TGCGCCAGCAGCTTGGGCCAACTCTACGAGCAGTACTTC. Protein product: CASSLGQLYEQYF.